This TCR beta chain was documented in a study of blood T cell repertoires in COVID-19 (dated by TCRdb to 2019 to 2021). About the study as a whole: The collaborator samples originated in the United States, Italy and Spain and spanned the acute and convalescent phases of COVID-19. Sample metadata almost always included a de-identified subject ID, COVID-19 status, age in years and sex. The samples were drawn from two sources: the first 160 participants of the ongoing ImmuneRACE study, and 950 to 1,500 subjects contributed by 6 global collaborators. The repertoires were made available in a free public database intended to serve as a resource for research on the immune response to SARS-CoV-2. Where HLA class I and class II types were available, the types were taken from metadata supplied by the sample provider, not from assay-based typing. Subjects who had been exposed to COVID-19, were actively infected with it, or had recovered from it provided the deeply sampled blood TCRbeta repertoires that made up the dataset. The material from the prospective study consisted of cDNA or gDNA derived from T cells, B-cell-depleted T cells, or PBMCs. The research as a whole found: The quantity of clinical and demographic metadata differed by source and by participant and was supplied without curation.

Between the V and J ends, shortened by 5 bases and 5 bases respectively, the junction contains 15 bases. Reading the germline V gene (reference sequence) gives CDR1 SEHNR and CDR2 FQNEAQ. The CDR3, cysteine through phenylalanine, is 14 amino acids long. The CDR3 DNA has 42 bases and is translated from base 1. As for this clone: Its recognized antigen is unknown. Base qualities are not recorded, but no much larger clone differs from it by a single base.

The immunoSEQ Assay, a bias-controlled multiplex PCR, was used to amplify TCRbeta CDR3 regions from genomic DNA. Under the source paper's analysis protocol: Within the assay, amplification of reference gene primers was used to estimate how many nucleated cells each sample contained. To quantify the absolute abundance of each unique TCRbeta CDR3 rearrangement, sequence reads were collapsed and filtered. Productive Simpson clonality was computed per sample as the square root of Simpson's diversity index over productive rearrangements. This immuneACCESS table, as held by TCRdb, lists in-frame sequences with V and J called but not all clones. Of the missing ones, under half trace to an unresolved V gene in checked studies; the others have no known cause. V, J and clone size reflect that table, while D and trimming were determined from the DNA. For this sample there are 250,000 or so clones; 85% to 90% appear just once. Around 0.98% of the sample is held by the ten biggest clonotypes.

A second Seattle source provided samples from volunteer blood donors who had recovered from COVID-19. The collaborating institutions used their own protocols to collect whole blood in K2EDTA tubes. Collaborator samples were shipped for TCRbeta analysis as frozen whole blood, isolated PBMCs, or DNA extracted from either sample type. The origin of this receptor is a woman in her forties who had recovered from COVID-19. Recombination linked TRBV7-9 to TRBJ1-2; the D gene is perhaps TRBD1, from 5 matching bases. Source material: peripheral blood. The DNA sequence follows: TGTGCCAGCAGCCCACCATGGGGGGATTATGGCTACACCTTC. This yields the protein CASSPPWGDYGYTF.